One and the same sample provided the 9 T cell receptor beta chains below, sequenced in a study of blood T cells in healthy people across ages. PCR was performed a second time for roughly 7 to 11 cycles using a sample-barcoded 5' primer and a J-beta primer mix. TCRdb reanalysed the 5' RACE reads using MiXCR and keeps one entry per CDR3 protein. The repertoire consists of around 1,100,000 distinct CDR3 sequences, with 30% to 40% occurring once and the leading ten covering around 13%. The sample was blood. The receptor source for this set is a man aged 18 to 30 in good health.

V gene TRBV20-1 combines with J gene TRBJ1-2, with 10 bases that match TRBD1. The V gene's germline CDR1 is DFQATT and CDR2 SNEGSKA (reference sequence). The CDR3 consists of 15 residues. Trimming removed 2 bases from V and 6 bases from J; junction bases left unmatched: 9. Written as DNA, the CDR3 is TGCAGTGCTAGACCCCGGGACAGGGGTTCGGATGGCTACACCTTC. It yields the protein CSARPRDRGSDGYTF.

In this sample, this clonotype turned up a few times. J is TRBJ1-2 and V is TRBV12-3 or TRBV12-4; no reliable D call. V lost 5 bases, J lost 8 bases, and 18 bases lay in between. This CDR3 spans 14 amino acids. The CDR3 nucleotides are TGTGCCAGCAGTCCAAAATCAGGAGGCGCGGGCTACACCTTC. It is translated as CASSPKSGGAGYTF.

On this clonotype itself: This may be a read error: a much more frequent sequence differs by one nucleotide. The V gene is TRBV7-2, the J gene TRBJ2-7; 8 bases agree with TRBD2. CDR3 size: 15 residues. Germline V gives CDR1 SGHTA, CDR2 FQGNSA. Unmatched junction bases numbered 10, after V lost 2 bases and J lost 7 bases. The CDR3 DNA reads TGTGCCAGCAGCTTATGGAGCGGGGGTTACAATGAGCAGTACTTC. Translated: CASSLWSGGYNEQYF.

The V gene is TRBV11-2, the J gene TRBJ2-3; D is ambiguous. The CDR3 is 14 residues long. Germline assignment: CDR1 SGHAT and CDR2 FQNNGV. The V end was cut by 0 bases, the J end by 6 bases, with 10 bases between. CDR3 bases: TGTGCCAGCAGCTTAGAGCCGGCCTCGGATACGCAGTATTTT. Amino acids: CASSLEPASDTQYF. Full variable domain (missing parts from reference TRBV11-2 and TRBJ2-3): EAGVAQSPRYKIIEKRQSVAFWCNPISGHATLYWYQQILGQGPKLLIQFQNNGVVDDSQLPKDRFSAERLKGVDSTLKIQPAKLEDSAVYLCASSLEPASDTQYFGPGTRLTVL.

A remark on this clonotype: The junction and the germline gene differ at one end; a read error may be behind it. The gene calls are TRBV2 and TRBJ1-2; perhaps TRBD1 as D (6 bases). The CDR3 extends over 15 amino acids. Germline V gene data show CDR1 as SNHLY and CDR2 as FYNNEI. The CDR3 coding sequence is TGTGCCAGCGGGGAGTACAGGGAATCGGGCTATGGCCACACCTTC. It encodes CASGEYRESGYGHTF.

V and J are TRBV24-1 and TRBJ2-1; D unresolved. Trimming left V 3 bases short and J 4 bases short, with 12 bases between. CDR1 KGHDR and CDR2 SFDVKD come from the germline V gene. The CDR3 contains 15 residues. The CDR3, as DNA: TGTGCCACCAGTGATATGGTGGGCCCATACAATGAGCAGTTCTTC. It codes for CATSDMVGPYNEQFF.

CDR3 residues: CASSLPWRGGSDTQYF. The DNA of the CDR3 is TGTGCCAGCAGCTTACCCTGGCGGGGGGGCTCGGATACGCAGTATTTT. V and J are TRBV11-2 and TRBJ2-3; 9 nucleotides agree with TRBD2. Germline lookup yields CDR1 SGHAT and CDR2 FQNNGV. This CDR3 has 16 amino acids. Trimming took 2 bases from V and 6 from J; bases not matched to a gene: 9.

This rearrangement joins TRBV10-3 to TRBJ2-5, with D tentatively TRBD1 (6 bases). The CDR3 length is 13 residues. V lost 4 bases and J 1 base, leaving 7 bases between the germline ends. Germline V gives CDR1 ENHRY, CDR2 SYGVKD. CDR3 bases: TGTGCCATCAGTGTACAGGGCCAAGAGACCCAGTACTTC. Translated: CAISVQGQETQYF.

This clonotype was recorded a few times. CDR3 sequence: CSASRPNYGYTF. As DNA, the CDR3 is TGCAGTGCTAGTCGTCCGAACTATGGCTACACCTTC. The rearrangement links TRBV20-1 to TRBJ1-2; D is unclear. Germline V gene data show CDR1 as DFQATT and CDR2 as SNEGSKA (reference sequence). The CDR3 extends over 12 amino acids. Trimming took off 3 bases at V and 2 bases at J, with 7 bases between the two ends.